These T cell receptor beta chains were read from a single sample in a study of blood T cell repertoires in COVID-19. Some clones are missing from TCRdb's copy, which holds only in-frame ones; the method was immunoSEQ multiplex PCR. The sample contains over 250,000 clones, 88% of which appear only once. The sequenced material came from PBMCs or T cells enriched from blood (not recorded which). These receptors all stem from a woman between 45 and 65 years old who had recovered from COVID-19. Each CDR3 is given with its conserved first and last residue. A D gene is named only where the DNA matches it firmly. For some rows the clone size is stated as once, few or many, or as a class when expanded; others skip it.

J,V,D,size,DNA,CDR3
TRBJ1-1,TRBV18,NA,NA,TGTGCCAGCTCACCTTCTTCCTCCAGGCTCACTGAAGCTTTCTTT,CASSPSSSRLTEAFF
TRBJ2-2,TRBV7-6,NA,NA,TGTGCCAGCAGCTCCGACTCGATCGTTGCCGGGGAGCTGTTTTTT,CASSSDSIVAGELFF
TRBJ2-5,TRBV7-3,NA,once,TGTGCCAGCAGCGAACAGGGCTCAGGCGGGGAGACCCAGTACTTC,CASSEQGSGGETQYF
TRBJ1-5,TRBV10-2,TRBD1,once,TGCGCCAGCGGGGACAGGGGGTATCAGCCCCAGCATTTT,CASGDRGYQPQHF
TRBJ2-7,TRBV10-3,TRBD1,NA,TGTGCCATCAGTGAGCAGGACAGGGGTTACAGCGAGCAGTACTTC,CAISEQDRGYSEQYF
TRBJ2-3,TRBV10-3,TRBD2,NA,TGTGCCATCAGTGACCGCGTTCTCGGGGGAGGGCCAGATACGCAGTATTTT,CAISDRVLGGGPDTQYF
TRBJ1-1,TRBV2,NA,NA,TGTGCCAGCAGTAGTAATAGGGGGAGGAACACTGAAGCTTTCTTT,CASSSNRGRNTEAFF
TRBJ1-6,TRBV14,NA,NA,TGTGCCAGCAGCCAAGAGGGGCGAGCTAATTCACCCCTCCACTTT,CASSQEGRANSPLHF
TRBJ2-7,TRBV19,NA,NA,TGTGCCAGTAGTATAGAGGTAGCGGATGAGCAGTACTTC,CASSIEVADEQYF
TRBJ2-5,TRBV3-1/TRBV3-2,TRBD2,NA,TGTGCCAGCAGCCAAGCTAGCGGGGGGACCCAGTACTTC,CASSQASGGTQYF
TRBJ2-7,TRBV19,NA,NA,TGTGCCAGTAGTATAAACAGGAACTACGAGCAGTACTTC,CASSINRNYEQYF
TRBJ1-4,TRBV28,NA,NA,TGTGCCAGCAGTTTAGGGGGCAGGTATGAAAAACTGTTTTTT,CASSLGGRYEKLFF
TRBJ2-1,TRBV19,NA,NA,TGTGCCAGCCGGAGTATCGACCTACACCGTTCACTTTACAATGAGCAGTTCTTC,CASRSIDLHRSLYNEQFF
TRBJ2-1,TRBV7-2,TRBD2,NA,TGTGCCAGCAGCCCCCGAAGACTAGCGGGAGTGGGGCAGTACAATGAGCAGTTCTTC,CASSPRRLAGVGQYNEQFF
TRBJ1-1,TRBV27,TRBD1,NA,TGTGCCAGCAGTTCGGTGTTAGGGGGCCTTGGGGGAGACACTGAAGCTTTCTTT,CASSSVLGGLGGDTEAFF